These T cell receptor beta chains were read from a single sample in a study of T cells in Graves' hyperthyroidism and ophthalmopathy. A single record per CDR3 protein comes from TCRdb applying MiXCR to the multiplex PCR reads. Of hundreds of thousands of distinct CDR3 sequences listed, over 15% were seen once; the top ten hold about 29%. The sample was blood. All receptors come from a young woman with Graves' ophthalmopathy. The CDR3 runs from the conserved cysteine through the conserved F or W. A D gene is named only where the DNA matches it firmly. Some rows have no size entry. The others give once, few or many, or a class for an expanded clone.

J gene | clone size | V gene | D gene | CDR3 length | CDR3 DNA | CDR3 protein
TRBJ1-5 | many | TRBV6-1 | NA | 14 | TGTGCCAGCAGTGAAACGGGGATTCGACAGCCCCAGCATTTT | CASSETGIRQPQHF
TRBJ2-3 | many | TRBV28 | NA | 18 | TGTGCCACAGAGGGGCAGGGGTTGGCGGGGGCCCCGTGGGATACGCAGTATTTT | CATEGQGLAGAPWDTQYF
TRBJ2-1 | many | TRBV7-9 | NA | 14 | TGTGCCAGCAGGGGGGGTGAGCCCTACAATGAGCAGTTCTTC | CASRGGEPYNEQFF
TRBJ2-1 | many | TRBV18 | TRBD2 | 16 | TGTGCCAGCTCACCACCTAGCGGGAGGGGACACAATGAGCAGTTCTTC | CASSPPSGRGHNEQFF
TRBJ2-1 | many | TRBV20-1 | TRBD2 | 13 | TGCAGTTCAAGCGGGGGATCCTACAATGAGCAGTTCTTC | CSSSGGSYNEQFF
TRBJ2-7 | many | TRBV5-1 | NA | 12 | TGCGCCAGCAGCTTGCGGGGTGGGGAGCAGTACTTC | CASSLRGGEQYF
TRBJ2-7 | many | TRBV4-1 | NA | 15 | TGCGCCAGCAGCCAAGACCCGGGGTACCCCAACGAGCAGTACTTC | CASSQDPGYPNEQYF
TRBJ1-2 | many | TRBV18 | TRBD1 | 13 | TGTGCCAGCTCATCGACAGGGGGCTATGGCTACACCTTC | CASSSTGGYGYTF
TRBJ2-1 | NA | TRBV19 | NA | 16 | TGTGCCAGTAGTATTAGTCCGGACACTTCCTACAATGAGCAGTTCTTC | CASSISPDTSYNEQFF
TRBJ1-2 | few | TRBV9 | NA | 13 | TGTGCCAGCAGCGAGCCGACAGGCCAAGGCTACACCTTC | CASSEPTGQGYTF
TRBJ2-3 | many | TRBV12-3/TRBV12-4 | TRBD2 | 16 | TGTGCCAGCAGTTTGAGAGGACTAGCGGGTACAGATACGCAGTATTTT | CASSLRGLAGTDTQYF
TRBJ2-1 | many | TRBV7-3 | NA | 12 | TGTGCCAGCAGCTTAGACCTCGGTGAGCAGTTCTTC | CASSLDLGEQFF
TRBJ2-1 | NA | TRBV27 | TRBD2 | 14 | TGTGCCAGCAGCTACTGGACTAGCGGGACTGAGCAGTTCTTC | CASSYWTSGTEQFF
TRBJ1-6 | NA | TRBV7-2 | NA | 14 | TGTGCCAGCAGCTTAGGGAAGGGAGATTCACCCCTCCACTTT | CASSLGKGDSPLHF
TRBJ2-1 | many | TRBV7-2 | NA | 15 | TGTGCCAGCAGCTCCCAATACCGCCGGGGCAATGAGCAGTTCTTC | CASSSQYRRGNEQFF
TRBJ2-3 | NA | TRBV27 | TRBD1 | 16 | TGTGCCAGCAGTTTAGGGGACAGGGGGCTCACAGATACGCAGTATTTT | CASSLGDRGLTDTQYF
TRBJ1-1 | NA | TRBV2 | NA | 13 | TGTGCCAGCCGGATGGTAGAGGACACTGAAGCTTTCTTT | CASRMVEDTEAFF
TRBJ1-2 | many | TRBV20-1 | NA | 15 | TGCAGTGCTAGCGCCCGCGGGGCAGGGTGGGAAGGCTACACCTTC | CSASARGAGWEGYTF
TRBJ1-1 | many | TRBV19 | NA | 15 | TGTGCCAGTAGAGGTTCCAGGGGCGGTGACACTGAAGCTTTCTTT | CASRGSRGGDTEAFF
TRBJ2-7 | NA | TRBV4-1 | TRBD1 | 14 | TGCGCCAGCAGCCACGCCGGGACAGGGCGTGAACAGTACTTC | CASSHAGTGREQYF
TRBJ2-4 | many | TRBV28 | TRBD1 | 17 | TGTGCCAGCAGTCTACAGGGGGTTGGAGTAGCCAAAAACATTCAGTACTTC | CASSLQGVGVAKNIQYF
TRBJ1-3 | many | TRBV6-1 | NA | 15 | TGTGCCAGCAGTGAACAGGGGTCTTATGGAAACACCATATATTTT | CASSEQGSYGNTIYF
TRBJ2-3 | few | TRBV4-1 | TRBD1 | 16 | TGCGCCAGCAGCTTGTCCGGGACAGGGGGATTAGATACGCAGTATTTT | CASSLSGTGGLDTQYF
TRBJ1-1 | many | TRBV28 | NA | 14 | TGTGCCAGCAGTCGGGACCCTCGGCGAACTGAAGCTTTCTTT | CASSRDPRRTEAFF
TRBJ1-2 | many | TRBV30 | NA | 14 | TGTGCCTGCCCGACGGGGGTAATTAACTATGGCTACACCTTC | CACPTGVINYGYTF
TRBJ2-7 | many | TRBV2 | TRBD1 | 14 | TGTGCCAGCAGGGAGAGAGGGGGCTACTACGAGCAGTACTTC | CASRERGGYYEQYF
TRBJ1-2 | many | TRBV6-1 | NA | 15 | TGTGCCAGCAGTGAAGGGCAGATTACTAACTATGGCTACACCTTC | CASSEGQITNYGYTF
TRBJ2-3 | many | TRBV5-1 | TRBD2 | 15 | TGCGCCAGCACCGACTTTTCTAGCGGAACAGATACGCAGTATTTT | CASTDFSSGTDTQYF
TRBJ2-5 | many | TRBV9 | NA | 15 | TGTGCCAGCAGCTCACGAGGGGGGGCCCAAGAGACCCAGTACTTC | CASSSRGGAQETQYF
TRBJ2-3 | many | TRBV30 | NA | 15 | TGTGCCTGGAGTGTCGGGACCCACGGCCCAGATACGCAGTATTTT | CAWSVGTHGPDTQYF
TRBJ2-5 | many | TRBV20-1 | TRBD2 | 15 | TGCAGTGCTCGGACTAGCGGGGGGCAACTAGAGACCCAGTACTTC | CSARTSGGQLETQYF
TRBJ2-6 | NA | TRBV11-2 | NA | 15 | TGTGCCAGCAGCTTAGTTATCTCTGGGGCCAACGTCCTGACTTTC | CASSLVISGANVLTF
TRBJ2-7 | many | TRBV5-1 | NA | 14 | TGCGCCAGCAGCTTGGTAGCGAATTCCTACGAGCAGTACTTC | CASSLVANSYEQYF
TRBJ1-1 | NA | TRBV6-5 | NA | 13 | TGTGCCAGCAGCTACAGGGAGGCCACTGAAGCTTTCTTT | CASSYREATEAFF
TRBJ2-1 | many | TRBV20-1 | NA | 13 | TGCAGTGCTAGCGGTGGAAGGGGCGATGAGCAGTTCTTC | CSASGGRGDEQFF
TRBJ2-7 | few | TRBV19 | TRBD1 | 14 | TGTGCCAGTAGCGCCGGGACAGGGATCTACGAGCAGTACTTC | CASSAGTGIYEQYF
TRBJ2-7 | many | TRBV20-1 | NA | 14 | TGCAGTGCTAGACATACTAGCTTCTCTACGGAGCAGTACTTC | CSARHTSFSTEQYF
TRBJ2-7 | many | TRBV11-2 | TRBD2 | 14 | TGTGCCAGCAGCGGACTAGCCGACGCCTACGAGCAGTACTTC | CASSGLADAYEQYF
TRBJ2-3 | few | TRBV6-1 | TRBD1 | 17 | TGTGCCAGCAGACTCACCGGGACAGGGGGGGGCACAGATACGCAGTATTTT | CASRLTGTGGGTDTQYF
TRBJ1-4 | many | TRBV27 | NA | 15 | TGTGCCAGCAGTTTAAACAGGGCTTTCGGTGAAAAACTGTTTTTT | CASSLNRAFGEKLFF
TRBJ1-5 | NA | TRBV6-1 | TRBD1 | 16 | TGTGCCAGCACTGAATGGAAGGGGGCCCTAAGTCAGCCCCAGCATTTT | CASTEWKGALSQPQHF
TRBJ2-7 | NA | TRBV20-1 | TRBD1 | 14 | TGCAGTGCATCACGACAGGGGATCACCTACGAGCAGTACTTC | CSASRQGITYEQYF
TRBJ2-2 | NA | TRBV5-4 | NA | 18 | TGTGCCAGCAGCTTGGAGATACAACGGCGGGGGAACACCGGGGAGCTGTTTTTT | CASSLEIQRRGNTGELFF
TRBJ2-7 | many | TRBV19 | NA | 14 | TGTGCCAGTAGTATTTACAGCGGCCTCTACGAGCAGTACTTC | CASSIYSGLYEQYF
TRBJ1-6 | many | TRBV2 | NA | 17 | TGTGCCAGCAGTGTTGACCGGCGGAGCTCCTATAATTCACCCCTCCACTTT | CASSVDRRSSYNSPLHF
TRBJ2-1 | many | TRBV11-2 | TRBD2 | 16 | TGTGCCAGCAGCTTAATTACTCTAGCGGGGTACAATGAGCAGTTCTTC | CASSLITLAGYNEQFF
TRBJ1-5 | many | TRBV27 | NA | 13 | TGTGCCAGCAGTTGGACCGCCCGGGGGCCCCAGCATTTT | CASSWTARGPQHF